The entry below gives a single T cell receptor beta chain sequence along with its context. The antigen is unknown. Per germline, CDR1 KGHSH and CDR2 LQKENI. V was cut by 2 bases and J by 6 bases, with 14 bases left in between. The CDR3 spans 14 residues. The data stem from a study of cytomegalovirus exposure and HLA in healthy donors. Study in general: A previous analysis identified 117 million unique TCR beta sequences derived from some 170 million T cells. Points from the study as a whole: While the bulk of TCR sequences proved rare, some public TCRs turned up in many donors.

The PCR employed 60 Vbeta primers together with 13 Jbeta primers. In the study's own analysis: Roughly 80 million unique TCR beta chains, approximately 11 million of them shared, were counted by a later analysis. Only in-frame clones appear in the TCRdb table, and some are missing; sequencing was by immunoSEQ multiplex PCR. The DNA was the basis for D and trimming; V, J and clone size are from that table. Of approximately 150,000 clones detected, approximately 80% appear once; the ten largest clones hold 4.9%. Every donor was a healthy person donating bone marrow. The clonotype comes from a woman aged 18-29 years in good health and CMV-seropositive. Sequencing used PBMCs. The chain has TRBV18 and TRBJ2-7, with D hard to call. The CDR3 reads CASSPATNSREQYF. The CDR3 DNA reads as TGTGCCAGCTCACCAGCAACTAACTCGCGCGAGCAGTACTTC.